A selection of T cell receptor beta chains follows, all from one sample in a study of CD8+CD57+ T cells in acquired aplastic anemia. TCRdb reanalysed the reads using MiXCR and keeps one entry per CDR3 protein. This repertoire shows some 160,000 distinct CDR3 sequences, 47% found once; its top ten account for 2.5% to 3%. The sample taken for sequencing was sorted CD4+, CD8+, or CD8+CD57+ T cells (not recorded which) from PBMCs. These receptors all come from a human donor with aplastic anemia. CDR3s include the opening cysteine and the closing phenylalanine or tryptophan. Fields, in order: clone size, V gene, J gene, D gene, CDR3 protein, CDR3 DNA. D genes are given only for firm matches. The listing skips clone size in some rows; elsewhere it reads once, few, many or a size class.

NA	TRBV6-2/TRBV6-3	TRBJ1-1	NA	CASSSPRRASNTEAFF	TGTGCCAGCAGTTCACCGAGACGGGCCTCGAACACTGAAGCTTTCTTT
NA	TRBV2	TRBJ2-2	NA	CASFRGTGELFF	TGTGCCAGCTTCAGGGGCACCGGGGAGCTGTTTTTT
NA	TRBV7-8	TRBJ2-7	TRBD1	CASSNRQGVTYEQYF	TGTGCCAGCAGCAATCGACAGGGGGTAACCTACGAGCAGTACTTC
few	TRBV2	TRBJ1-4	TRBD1	CASRYTQGYLFF	TGTGCCAGCAGATACACACAGGGGTATCTGTTTTTT
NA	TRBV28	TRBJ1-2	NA	CASSLLGSGYTF	TGTGCCAGCAGTTTATTGGGATCCGGCTACACCTTC
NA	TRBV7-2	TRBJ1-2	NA	CASSRISPSGYTF	TGTGCCAGCAGCCGAATCTCGCCTTCTGGCTACACCTTC
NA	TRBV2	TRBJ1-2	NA	CASSEASGEYLTVYGYTF	TGTGCCAGCAGTGAAGCATCAGGGGAGTATTTAACCGTCTATGGCTACACCTTC
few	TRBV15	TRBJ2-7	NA	CATSRDLGDSYEQYF	TGTGCCACCAGCAGAGACCTAGGCGACTCCTACGAGCAGTACTTC
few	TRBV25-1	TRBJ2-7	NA	CASSEGPWGYEQYF	TGTGCCAGCAGTGAAGGGCCGTGGGGTTACGAGCAGTACTTC
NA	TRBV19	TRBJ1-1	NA	CASSIAGNGNTEAFF	TGTGCCAGTAGTATAGCAGGAAATGGGAACACTGAAGCTTTCTTT
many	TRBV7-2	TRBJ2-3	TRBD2	CASSSRRGESDTQYF	TGTGCCAGCTCATCCCGGCGGGGGGAGTCAGATACGCAGTATTTT
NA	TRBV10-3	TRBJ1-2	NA	CAIRDLGFNYGYTF	TGTGCCATCAGGGATTTGGGATTTAACTATGGCTACACCTTC